These 24 T cell receptor beta chains came from one sample sequenced in a study of Graves' ophthalmopathy and Graves' hyperthyroidism. RNA transcripts provided the template for amplifying TCR beta CDR3 regions. RT-PCR with HTBI primers came first, then second-round multiplex PCR. MiXCR was run by TCRdb on the multiplex PCR reads, yielding one entry per CDR3 protein. The profile covers 650,000 to 800,000 distinct CDR3 sequences, with roughly two fifths appearing a single time and roughly 3% taken by the ten largest. Material for sequencing was peripheral blood. The receptors originated from an adult man with Graves' ophthalmopathy.

This clonotype has more than one count but fewer than ten. The rearrangement uses TRBV12-5 and TRBJ1-2; a possible D gene is TRBD1 (5 bases). This CDR3 comprises 13 residues. V was cut by 3 bases and J by 1 base, with 6 bases left in between. CDR1 is LGHNT and CDR2 is FRNRAP in the germline V gene. Here the CDR3 DNA reads TGTGCTAGTGGTTTTGACAGTAACTATGGCTACACCTTC. As protein: CASGFDSNYGYTF.

This clonotype was recorded at least ten times. The J gene is TRBJ2-2, the V gene TRBV29-1; 8 positions match TRBD1. Germline values: CDR1 SQVTM, CDR2 ANQGSEA. This CDR3 contains 14 residues. The ends lost 3 bases at V and 7 bases at J; junction bases unmatched: 7. The CDR3 nucleotides are TGCAGCGTTGAGGACAGGGAATGGAGCGGGGAGCTGTTTTTT. Translated: CSVEDREWSGELFF.

Remarks on this clonotype: At one end the junction does not follow the germline gene, possibly because of a read error. This chain connects TRBV10-3 to TRBJ1-1, with a possible D match to TRBD1 (5 bases). This CDR3 spans 14 amino acids. From germline, CDR1 is ENHRY and CDR2 SYGVKD. The CDR3 DNA is TGTGCCATCAGTGACAGCAAGGGGATGACTGGAGCTTTCTTT. The encoded protein is CAISDSKGMTGAFF.

This clonotype appeared many times. The genes are TRBV5-1 and TRBJ2-7; D gene unclear. Germline CDR1 and CDR2: SGHRS and YFSETQ. This CDR3 has 15 amino acids. V was pared by 4 bases and J by 4 bases, with 18 bases between. Here the CDR3 reads CASSGPLFKSYEQYF. CDR3 sequence (DNA): TGCGCCAGCAGCGGTCCGCTGTTTAAGTCGTACGAGCAGTACTTC.

At least ten counts were recorded for this clonotype. V is TRBV19 and J is TRBJ1-1, with 10 bases aligning to TRBD1. The CDR3 contains 16 residues. The germline V gene has CDR1 LNHDA and CDR2 SQIVND (reference sequence). V gave up 4 bases and J gave up 1 base; unmatched junction bases: 6. CDR3: CASSTDRGPRNTEAFF. The CDR3 region has the DNA TGTGCCAGTAGTACCGACAGGGGGCCTAGGAACACTGAAGCTTTCTTT.

This clonotype was seen at least ten times. The CDR3 sequence is CASSVDNQPQHF. As DNA, the CDR3 is TGTGCCAGCAGTGTGGACAATCAGCCCCAGCATTTT. The chain has TRBV7-9 and TRBJ1-5; D call uncertain. With 6 bases removed from V and 3 bases from J, the gap between germline ends came to 6 bases. Looked up from germline, CDR1 is SEHNR and CDR2 is FQNEAQ (reference sequence). This CDR3 is built from 12 residues.

The rearrangement joins TRBV7-9 to TRBJ2-5; either TRBD1 or TRBD2 may supply D (5 bases each). This CDR3 is built from 14 residues. Germline lookup yields CDR1 SEHNR and CDR2 FQNEAQ (reference sequence). V was trimmed by 3 bases and J by 5 bases, leaving 13 bases between them. The CDR3 DNA reads as TGTGCCAGCAGCTTCGGGACCTGGGACGAGACCCAGTACTTC. Translation gives CASSFGTWDETQYF.

Notes on this clonotype: Germline is not matched at one junction end, which may reflect a read error. The rearrangement links TRBV10-2 to TRBJ2-2, with D possibly called TRBD1 or TRBD2 (5 bases each). Germline V lookup: CDR1 WSHSY, CDR2 SAAADI. There are 17 residues in the CDR3. The DNA of the CDR3 is TGTGCCAGCAGTGACCTAGGTGGACCCTGGGGCACCGGGGAGCTGCTTTTT. Its translation is CASSDLGGPWGTGELLF.

This clonotype was seen many times. This chain joins TRBV29-1 and TRBJ2-7; the D is unclear. The CDR3 has 13 residues. CDR1 is SQVTM, CDR2 ANQGSEA, per germline. The V end was cut by 7 bases, the J end by 6 bases, with 19 bases between. This CDR3 reads CSAAPTNWAEQYF. The CDR3 coding sequence is TGCAGCGCAGCACCCACCAACTGGGCCGAGCAGTACTTC.

This clonotype was detected many times. This chain joins TRBV15 and TRBJ2-5; 9 bases fit TRBD2. This CDR3 has 16 amino acids. With V trimmed by 1 base and J by 4 bases, 7 bases remained unmatched. Germline CDR1 reads LNHNV; CDR2 reads YYDKDF (reference sequence). As DNA, the CDR3 is TGTGCCACCAGCAGAGGTATAGCGGGAGCGGGAGAGACCCAGTACTTC. Its protein product is CATSRGIAGAGETQYF.

The rearrangement joins TRBV7-2 to TRBJ2-2; TRBD1 matches at 9 bases. The CDR3 is 19 residues long. Germline CDR1 and CDR2: SGHTA and FQGNSA. The ends lost 6 bases at V and 0 bases at J; junction bases unmatched: 14. Here the CDR3 reads CASSRRSTGGLSNTGELFF. As DNA, the CDR3 is TGTGCCAGCAGTCGGAGATCAACAGGGGGCCTCTCGAACACCGGGGAGCTGTTTTTT.

Worth noting for this clonotype: The conserved phenylalanine or tryptophan normally closing the CDR3 is absent here, so this likely arose from a read error. No DNA is shown, since the ends of the CDR3 on it are uncertain; the CDR3 is the one TCRdb lists. The J gene is TRBJ1-6, the V gene TRBV9; TRBD1, the table's D call, lacks a check against the DNA. Germline CDR1 reads SGDLS; CDR2 reads YYNGEE. The CDR3 comprises 8 residues, both ends counted. The CDR3 region is CASSADSH.

As to this clonotype: The junction departs from germline at one end; a sequencing error may be responsible. The genes are TRBV7-9 and TRBJ1-2; 9 bases are a match to TRBD1. Per the germline V gene, CDR1 is SEHNR and CDR2 is FQNEAQ (reference sequence). CDR3 size: 18 residues. The CDR3, as DNA: TGCGCCAGCAGCCAAAATATGGACAGGGGTTATTCGAACTATGGCTACACCTTC. Translating it yields CASSQNMDRGYSNYGYTF. Together with reference TRBV7-9 and TRBJ1-2, the CDR3 gives the full variable domain: DTGVSQNPRHKITKRGQNVTFRCDPISEHNRLYWYRQTLGQGPEFLTYFQNEAQLEKSRLLSDRFSAERPKGSFSTLEIQRTEQGDSAMYLCASSQNMDRGYSNYGYTFGSGTRLTVV.

This clonotype appeared many times. The chain couples TRBV3-1 to TRBJ1-3, with unresolved D. This CDR3 has 12 residues. The V end was cut by 6 bases, the J end by 9 bases, with 12 bases between. Germline V gene lookup returns CDR1 LGHDT and CDR2 YNNKEL (reference sequence). For the CDR3, the DNA is TGTGCCAGCAGTCAACGTATGGGCACCATATATTTT. Translating it yields CASSQRMGTIYF.

V gene TRBV12-5 combines with J gene TRBJ2-7, with 8 bases identical to TRBD2. The CDR3 runs to 15 residues. Per the germline V gene, CDR1 is LGHNT and CDR2 is FRNRAP. CDR3: CASSETSEASYEQYF. DNA for the CDR3: TGTGCCAGCAGTGAGACTAGCGAAGCGTCCTACGAGCAGTACTTC. Variable domain in full (rest from reference TRBV12-5 and TRBJ2-7): DARVTQTPRHKVTEMGQEVTMRCQPILGHNTVFWYRQTMMQGLELLAYFRNRAPLDDSGMPKDRFSAEMPDATLATLKIQPSEPRDSAVYFCASSETSEASYEQYFGPGTRLTVT.

This clonotype was observed a handful of times. The chain joins TRBV2 to TRBJ1-2; 7 positions match TRBD1. The CDR3 sequence is 20 residues long. V shed 5 bases and J 3 bases; nucleotides not matched to a gene: 24. Germline V lookup: CDR1 SNHLY, CDR2 FYNNEI. The DNA of the CDR3 is TGTGCCAGCAGTTACCGTTCCTACAGACTCACCGGGACAGTCTACTATGGCTACACCTTC. Translating gives CASSYRSYRLTGTVYYGYTF. Complete variable domain (other parts from reference TRBV2 and TRBJ1-2): EPEVTQTPSHQVTQMGQEVILRCVPISNHLYFYWYRQILGQKVEFLVSFYNNEISEKSEIFDDQFSVERPDGSNFTLKIRSTKLEDSAMYFCASSYRSYRLTGTVYYGYTFGSGTRLTVV.

V usage is TRBV5-1 and J usage is TRBJ1-5, with D possibly matching TRBD1 (6 bases). Per the germline V gene, CDR1 is SGHRS and CDR2 is YFSETQ. Trimming cost V 4 bases and J 5 bases, with 13 bases left between them. The CDR3 length is 14 residues. The CDR3 protein is CASSIQGGDQPQHF. CDR3 DNA: TGCGCCAGCAGCATACAGGGAGGAGATCAGCCCCAGCATTTT. The full variable domain, with the rest looked up from reference TRBV5-1 and TRBJ1-5, is KAGVTQTPRYLIKTRGQQVTLSCSPISGHRSVSWYQQTPGQGLQFLFEYFSETQRNKGNFPGRFSGRQFSNSRSEMNVSTLELGDSALYLCASSIQGGDQPQHFGDGTRLSIL.

The sample holds many counts of this clonotype. V is TRBV7-9 and J is TRBJ2-2; either TRBD1 or TRBD2 may supply D (5 bases each). Looked up from germline, CDR1 is SEHNR and CDR2 is FQNEAQ (reference sequence). V was clipped by 5 bases and J by 3 bases, with 10 bases between them. This CDR3 is built from 14 residues. CDR3 coding DNA: TGTGCCAGCAGCGCCGGGACCTACACCGGGGAGCTGTTTTTT. Amino acid sequence: CASSAGTYTGELFF.

This clonotype was observed at least ten times. The chain joins TRBV19 to TRBJ2-5; D ambiguous. This CDR3 region has 11 residues. Deletions cut 8 bases from V and 5 bases from J, with 9 bases between. The V gene's germline CDR1 is LNHDA and CDR2 SQIVND (reference sequence). The CDR3 DNA is TGTGCCAGTGTGGTCGGGGAGACCCAGTACTTC. Translating it yields CASVVGETQYF.

This clonotype has just a few counts. The chain recombines TRBV29-1 with TRBJ2-3; tentative D call: TRBD2 (6 bases). Germline CDR1 and CDR2: SQVTM and ANQGSEA. V lost 5 bases, J lost 1 base, and 22 bases lay in between. The CDR3 consists of 17 residues. The CDR3 coding sequence is TGCAGCGTTACTGCGGGATTGGGAGTTTACGGCACAGATACGCAGTATTTT. It is translated as CSVTAGLGVYGTDTQYF.

There are many counts of this clonotype. The chain has TRBV10-3 and TRBJ1-2; tentative D call: TRBD1 (6 bases). The CDR3 extends over 14 amino acids. V shed 4 bases and J shed 3 bases, with 12 bases lying between them. CDR1 is ENHRY and CDR2 is SYGVKD in the germline V gene. The CDR3, as DNA: TGTGCCATCAGTGGCCTGAGGGGGGACTATGGCTACACCTTC. As protein: CAISGLRGDYGYTF.

This clonotype was seen many times. This chain connects TRBV19 to TRBJ2-7; a weak D match, TRBD1 (6 bases). The germline V and J ends were trimmed by 9 bases and 4 bases, with 10 bases remaining between them. CDR1 is LNHDA, CDR2 SQIVND, per germline (reference sequence). The CDR3 is 11 amino acids. The CDR3 region has the DNA TGTGCCAGCCAAGGGACATACGAGCAGTACTTC. Encoded protein: CASQGTYEQYF.

This clonotype has a count of ten or more. The chain is built from TRBV25-1 and TRBJ1-3; D not resolved. Trimming took 6 bases from V and 2 from J, leaving 8 bases between them. This CDR3 region has 13 residues. CDR1 is MGHDK and CDR2 is SYGVNS in the germline V gene. The CDR3 here is CASSPGTGNTIYF. CDR3 DNA sequence: TGTGCCAGCAGCCCCGGAACTGGAAACACCATATATTTT. Looking up the rest from reference TRBV25-1 and TRBJ1-3 gives the full variable domain: EADIYQTPRYLVIGTGKKITLECSQTMGHDKMYWYQQDPGMELHLIHYSYGVNSTEKGDLSSESTVSRIRTEHFPLTLESARPSHTSQYLCASSPGTGNTIYFGEGSWLTVV.

This clonotype was observed once. The chain joins TRBV29-1 to TRBJ1-5; no firm D call. The CDR3 consists of 14 residues. Germline V gives CDR1 SQVTM, CDR2 ANQGSEA. Trimming left V 6 bases short and J 6 bases short, with 18 bases between. For the CDR3, the DNA is TGCAGCGTGACAACAGAGTCGGGCGGTCAGCCCCAGCATTTT. Translation gives CSVTTESGGQPQHF.